Sequencing of this TCR beta chain was carried out in a study of PD-L1 blockade in urothelial cancer. The data were produced by immunoSEQ multiplex PCR, yet TCRdb's version contains in-frame clones alone and is incomplete. The table lists some 84,000 clones, 82% of them singletons. This CDR3 region has 15 residues. Per germline, CDR1 MNHNS and CDR2 SASEGT. J lost 1 base, V lost 4 bases, and 6 bases had no gene match. This clone was detected a few times. The clonotype was recovered from a man between 65 and 85 years old with urothelial cancer. Sequencing used PBMCs, obtained around atezolizumab (anti-PD-L1) treatment. The chain combines TRBV6-1 with TRBJ2-7, with TRBD1 matching 8 bases. Here the CDR3 DNA reads TGTGCCAGCAGTGGGGGACAGGCTTTTTCCTACGAGCAGTACTTC. It yields the protein CASSGGQAFSYEQYF.